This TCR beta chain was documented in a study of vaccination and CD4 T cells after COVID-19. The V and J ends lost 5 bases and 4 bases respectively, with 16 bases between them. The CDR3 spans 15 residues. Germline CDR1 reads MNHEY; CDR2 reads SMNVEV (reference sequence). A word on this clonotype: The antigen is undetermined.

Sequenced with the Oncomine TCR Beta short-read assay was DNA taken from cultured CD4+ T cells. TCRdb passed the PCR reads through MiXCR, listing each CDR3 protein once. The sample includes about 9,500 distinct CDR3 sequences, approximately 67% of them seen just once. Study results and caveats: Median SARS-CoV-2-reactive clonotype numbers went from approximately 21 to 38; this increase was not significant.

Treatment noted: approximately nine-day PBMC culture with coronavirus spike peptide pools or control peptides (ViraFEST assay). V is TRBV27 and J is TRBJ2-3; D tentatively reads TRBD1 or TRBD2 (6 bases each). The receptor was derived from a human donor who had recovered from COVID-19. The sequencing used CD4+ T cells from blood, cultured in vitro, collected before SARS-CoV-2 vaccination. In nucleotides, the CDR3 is TGTGCCAGCAGTAGGAGACTAGGGGGATCAGATACGCAGTATTTT. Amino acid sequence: CASSRRLGGSDTQYF.